The present TCR beta chain was sequenced within a study of a mutant IDH1 vaccine in newly diagnosed glioma. At the level of the study: Treated patients had a mean age of about 44 years and a sex split that was around 60% male and 37.5% female. Beforehand, treatment had been radiotherapy, temozolomide, or both; the majority received both.

The time point was: week 11, during vaccination. Doses comprised 300 ug of mutant IDH1 20-mer peptide each, plus topical imiquimod. As regards this clone: Its antigen remains unknown.

Here immunoSEQ multiplex PCR was the method, and the copy in TCRdb shows in-frame clones only, minus some. The sample holds tens of thousands of clones, around 80% seen once. The sample consisted of PBMCs, taken from a glioma patient whose treatment included an IDH1 peptide vaccine. This clonotype was obtained from a man aged 50-59 years with glioma.

The CDR3, as DNA: TGTGCCAGCAGCGTTATCACAGGGTACAATGAGCAGTTCTTC. Its translation is CASSVITGYNEQFF. The J gene is TRBJ2-1, the V gene TRBV11-3; D is perhaps TRBD1 (6 bases). Germline CDR1 SGHNT, CDR2 YENEEA. V was cut by 5 bases and J by 4 bases, with 12 bases left in between. CDR3 size: 14 residues.